What follows are 17 T cell receptor beta chains derived from one specimen sequenced in a study of radiation and T cells in renal cell carcinoma. Time point indicated: blood 4 weeks post-SBRT, at nephrectomy. Treatment in this sample: 15 Gy SBRT to primary tumor, nephrectomy 4 weeks later. Here immunoSEQ multiplex PCR was the method, and the copy in TCRdb shows in-frame clones only, minus some. The table has about 170,000 clones, about 87% seen once; the top ten hold roughly 12%. This material consisted of blood, taken from a patient whose treatment included radiotherapy and nephrectomy. The source is a woman aged 45-65 years with renal cell carcinoma.

The rearrangement links TRBV5-1 to TRBJ2-5, with 7 nucleotides matching TRBD2. The CDR3 has 18 amino acids. J was trimmed by 1 base and V by 0 bases; bases with no gene match: 12. Looked up from germline, CDR1 is SGHRS and CDR2 is YFSETQ. CDR3 sequence: CASSLGGGASGLQETQYF. Here the CDR3 DNA reads TGCGCCAGCAGCTTGGGCGGGGGAGCTTCTGGTCTCCAAGAGACCCAGTACTTC.

This clone was picked up one time. The chain has TRBV30 and TRBJ2-2, with D possibly being TRBD1 or TRBD2 (6 bases each). CDR1 and CDR2 (germline): GTSNPN, SVGIG (reference sequence). With 0 bases removed from V and 0 bases from J, the gap between germline ends came to 23 bases. The CDR3 is 20 residues long. This CDR3 reads CAWSVWGMGGQTTNTGELFF. In DNA form, the CDR3 reads TGTGCCTGGAGTGTCTGGGGGATGGGGGGCCAGACTACGAACACCGGGGAGCTGTTTTTT.

The chain combines TRBV6-5 with TRBJ1-6; tentative D call: TRBD1 (6 bases). The CDR3 extends over 15 amino acids. Trimming took 6 bases from V and 5 from J, leaving 14 bases between them. CDR1 is MNHEY, CDR2 SVGAGI, per germline. The CDR3 sequence: CASRDKGGNNSPLHF. In DNA form, the CDR3 reads TGTGCCAGCAGGGACAAGGGGGGAAATAATTCACCCCTCCACTTT.

The chain carries TRBV7-2 and TRBJ1-5, with D maybe TRBD1 (5 bases). CDR3 length: 15 amino acids. V was pared by 2 bases and J by 0 bases, with 8 bases between. Germline V gene data show CDR1 as SGHTA and CDR2 as FQGNSA. CDR3 nucleotide sequence: TGTGCCAGCAGCTTAAGCAGGGATAGCAATCAGCCCCAGCATTTT. Encoded protein: CASSLSRDSNQPQHF.

The chain carries TRBV6-5 and TRBJ1-1; possible D gene TRBD1, 6 bases. Germline CDR1 reads MNHEY; CDR2 reads SVGAGI. CDR3 length: 15 residues. Trimming left V 4 bases short and J 4 bases short, with 16 bases between. In nucleotides, the CDR3 is TGTGCCAGCAGTTTAACAGGGTCCCCTGGCACTGAAGCTTTCTTT. As protein: CASSLTGSPGTEAFF.

The chain uses TRBV4-1 and TRBJ2-1; TRBD2 might be the D (5 bases). Germline values: CDR1 MGHRA, CDR2 YSYEKL. V lost 0 bases, J lost 8 bases, and 5 bases lay in between. The CDR3 loop spans 12 amino acids. Here the CDR3 reads CASSQEGDEQFF. CDR3 DNA: TGCGCCAGCAGCCAAGAGGGAGATGAGCAGTTCTTC.

The rearrangement links TRBV5-1 to TRBJ2-3; tentative D call: TRBD1 (6 bases). Looked up from germline, CDR1 is SGHRS and CDR2 is YFSETQ. The CDR3 totals 16 residues. The V end was cut by 4 bases, the J end by 6 bases, with 21 bases between. CDR3 nucleotides: TGCGCCAGCAGCCCACTACAGGGCGTATTTGGGGATACGCAGTATTTT. This translates into CASSPLQGVFGDTQYF.

This rearrangement joins TRBV4-3 to TRBJ2-1; 11 bases match TRBD2. The germline V gene encodes CDR1 LGHNA and CDR2 YSLEER. V lost 4 bases to trimming and J lost 2 bases; unmatched junction nucleotides: 10. CDR3 length equals 18 residues. The CDR3 DNA is TGCGCCAGCAGCCCAGAATTATTAGCGGGGGGGCCCTACAATGAGCAGTTCTTC. This translates into CASSPELLAGGPYNEQFF.

This chain uses TRBV5-5 with TRBJ1-5; D gene uncertain. Trimming left V 4 bases short and J 1 base short, with 12 bases between. Germline values: CDR1 SGHKS, CDR2 YYEKEE (reference sequence). The CDR3 has 15 residues. The CDR3 is CASSLTGRSNQPQHF. For the CDR3, the DNA is TGTGCCAGCAGCCTTACCGGGCGGAGCAATCAGCCCCAGCATTTT. Using reference TRBV5-5 and TRBJ1-5 for the parts outside the CDR3, the full variable domain is DAGVTQSPTHLIKTRGQQVTLRCSPISGHKSVSWYQQVLGQGPQFIFQYYEKEERGRGNFPDRFSARQFPNYSSELNVNALLLGDSALYLCASSLTGRSNQPQHFGDGTRLSIL.

This clone was seen just once. The V call is TRBV7-3, the J call TRBJ2-3, with 11 bases that match TRBD1. This CDR3 has 14 amino acids. Germline CDR1 is SGHTA and CDR2 is FQGTGA. Trimming removed 5 bases from V and 5 bases from J; junction bases left unmatched: 3. This CDR3 is CASSEGQGVDTQYF. CDR3 DNA: TGTGCCAGCAGCGAGGGACAGGGGGTAGATACGCAGTATTTT.

This clone came up a few times. The genes are TRBV30 and TRBJ1-1, with a weak D call TRBD1 (5 bases). Trimming pared 5 bases from V and 4 bases from J, leaving 14 bases between. Germline lookup yields CDR1 GTSNPN and CDR2 SVGIG (reference sequence). This CDR3 region has 13 residues. The CDR3: CAWEPGASTEAFF. Here the CDR3 DNA reads TGTGCCTGGGAGCCCGGGGCGAGCACTGAAGCTTTCTTT.

This clone was observed a few times. The CDR3 DNA reads as TGTGCCTGGAGTGTACTGGAGGTGGGGACTGAAGCTTTCTTT. Translating gives CAWSVLEVGTEAFF. The V and J genes are TRBV30 and TRBJ1-1; no reliable D call. The CDR3 covers 14 residues. Germline CDR1 is GTSNPN and CDR2 is SVGIG (reference sequence). V lost 0 bases to trimming and J lost 5 bases, with 13 bases between them.

Written as DNA, the CDR3 is TGTGCCAGCAGTCGAGGTGTGAACACTGAAGCTTTCTTT. Translating it yields CASSRGVNTEAFF. The chain has TRBV11-3 and TRBJ1-1; D remains ambiguous. Germline assignment: CDR1 SGHNT and CDR2 YENEEA. CDR3 length: 13 residues. Trimming cost V 6 bases and J 0 bases, with 8 bases left between them.

The V gene is TRBV7-9, the J gene TRBJ1-4; 10 bases fit TRBD1. The CDR3 has 14 residues. CDR1 is SEHNR, CDR2 FQNEAQ, per germline (reference sequence). V shed 4 bases and J 8 bases; nucleotides not matched to a gene: 4. CDR3 sequence reads: CASSWGTGDEKLFF. CDR3 nucleotides: TGTGCCAGCAGCTGGGGGACAGGGGACGAAAAACTGTTTTTT. The entire variable domain, with the rest obtained from reference TRBV7-9 and TRBJ1-4, is as follows: DTGVSQNPRHKITKRGQNVTFRCDPISEHNRLYWYRQTLGQGPEFLTYFQNEAQLEKSRLLSDRFSAERPKGSFSTLEIQRTEQGDSAMYLCASSWGTGDEKLFFGSGTQLSVL.

The J gene is TRBJ1-4, the V gene TRBV7-2; 7 bases map to TRBD1. This CDR3 has 14 residues. The junction had 7 bases not matched to a gene; V was cut back by 5 bases and J by 7 bases. From germline, CDR1 is SGHTA and CDR2 FQGNSA. The CDR3 region is CASSLGGKAEKLFF. The CDR3 DNA is TGTGCCAGCAGCCTAGGGGGCAAGGCTGAAAAACTGTTTTTT.

The chain has TRBV6-5 and TRBJ1-3; TRBD1 matches 8 bases. Germline loops: CDR1 MNHEY, CDR2 SVGAGI. This CDR3 comprises 14 residues. The trim removed 6 bases at V and 3 bases at J, leaving 4 bases unmatched. CDR3 sequence: CASSQDRDGNTIYF. CDR3 in DNA: TGTGCCAGCAGCCAGGACAGGGATGGAAACACCATATATTTT.

The chain joins TRBV6-5 to TRBJ2-7, with a tentative D call TRBD1 (6 bases). CDR1 MNHEY and CDR2 SVGAGI come from the germline V gene. V dropped 1 base and J dropped 4 bases, with 8 bases sitting between them. The CDR3 length is 13 residues. In nucleotides, the CDR3 is TGTGCCAGCAGTTACTTGACAGGATACGAGCAGTACTTC. It yields the protein CASSYLTGYEQYF.